One sample yielded the 30 T cell receptor beta chains listed below, sequenced in a study of lymphopenia after photon versus proton radiotherapy. The table came from immunoSEQ multiplex PCR; TCRdb's copy has only in-frame clones and leaves some out. The data hold 70,000 or so clones, with roughly 90% observed a single time. The specimen comprised peripheral blood, sampled from a patient treated with photon-based radiotherapy. The receptors were sampled from a woman in her 70s with pancreatic cancer.

V usage is TRBV6-6 and J usage is TRBJ2-2; TRBD2 aligns across 8 bases. Trimming removed 8 bases from V and 0 bases from J; junction bases left unmatched: 2. The CDR3 runs to 14 residues. Germline V gene lookup returns CDR1 MNHNY and CDR2 SVGAGI (reference sequence). CDR3: CASREGPNTGELFF. As DNA, the CDR3 is TGTGCCAGCCGGGAGGGCCCGAACACCGGGGAGCTGTTTTTT.

The gene calls are TRBV6-4 and TRBJ2-5; TRBD2 matches 8 bases. The CDR3 consists of 18 residues. The germline gives CDR1 MRHNA, CDR2 SNTAGT. Trimming at V came to 4 bases and at J to 2 bases, leaving 15 bases not matched to a gene. In DNA form, the CDR3 reads TGTGCCAGCAGTGCGTTCTCCTTGCGGGGGGAAACTCAAGAGACCCAGTACTTC. Translation gives CASSAFSLRGETQETQYF.

This clone occurred once. The chain combines TRBV19 with TRBJ1-5; a possible D gene is TRBD1 (5 bases). The CDR3 length is 13 residues. V gave up 10 bases and J gave up 4 bases, with 14 bases separating them. In germline, CDR1 is LNHDA, CDR2 SQIVND (reference sequence). CDR3 region: CATTGQANQPQHF. DNA of the CDR3: TGTGCCACTACCGGACAAGCAAATCAGCCCCAGCATTTT.

CDR3 region: CASRPSGSRGKIETQYF. DNA of the CDR3: TGTGCCAGCAGACCTAGCGGGAGCCGGGGCAAAATAGAGACCCAGTACTTC. The rearrangement links TRBV5-4 to TRBJ2-5; 10 bases fit TRBD2. V shed 5 bases and J 4 bases; nucleotides not matched to a gene: 14. This CDR3 spans 17 amino acids. Germline values: CDR1 SGHNT, CDR2 YYREEE (reference sequence).

This clone occurred once. The V gene is TRBV5-1, the J gene TRBJ1-2; D is ambiguous. CDR3 length: 15 amino acids. CDR1 and CDR2 (germline): SGHRS, YFSETQ. Deletions cut 0 bases from V and 7 bases from J, with 16 bases between. The CDR3 sequence: CASSLVVADMSGYTF. Here the CDR3 DNA reads TGCGCCAGCAGCTTGGTTGTTGCCGATATGAGTGGCTACACCTTC.

CDR3 sequence: CASIPGVQRTDTQYF. The CDR3 DNA is TGCGCCAGCATCCCCGGGGTCCAACGTACAGATACGCAGTATTTT. This chain joins TRBV5-1 and TRBJ2-3; weak D call: TRBD2 (5 bases). Between the trimmed V and J ends, which lost 6 bases and 3 bases, there was a span of 17 bases. Looked up from germline, CDR1 is SGHRS and CDR2 is YFSETQ. The CDR3 contains 15 residues.

In the case of this clone: The same CDR3 also results from other DNA sequences found in this sample. The V and J genes are TRBV9 and TRBJ2-2; tentatively, D is TRBD2 (6 bases). Germline V lookup: CDR1 SGDLS, CDR2 YYNGEE. V lost 0 bases and J lost 0, with 6 bases in between. The CDR3 totals 15 residues. The CDR3 region has the DNA TGTGCCAGCAGCGTAGGGGGGGCGAACACCGGGGAGCTGTTTTTT. It encodes CASSVGGANTGELFF.

This clone came up once. The chain employs TRBV7-2 and TRBJ1-4, with 9 bases lining up with TRBD1. Germline CDR1 and CDR2: SGHTA and FQGNSA. After removal of 6 bases from V and 7 bases from J, the junction contained 9 bases not matched to a gene. The CDR3 is made up of 15 amino acids. Written as DNA, the CDR3 is TGTGCCAGCAGTTATCTCGGGACAGGGAGTGAAAAACTGTTTTTT. This translates into CASSYLGTGSEKLFF.

The chain joins TRBV28 to TRBJ2-5, with D possibly matching TRBD1 (6 bases). The CDR3 length is 14 residues. Germline loops: CDR1 MDHEN, CDR2 SYDVKM. The germline V and J ends were trimmed by 1 base and 3 bases, with 9 bases remaining between them. CDR3 nucleotide sequence: TGTGCCAGCAGTTTATCGGACAGCAAAGAGACCCAGTACTTC. Residues: CASSLSDSKETQYF.

The gene calls are TRBV28 and TRBJ1-5; 10 bases are a match to TRBD1. V lost 4 bases to trimming and J lost 3 bases; unmatched junction nucleotides: 12. CDR3 length equals 18 residues. Germline V CDR1 and CDR2: MDHEN, SYDVKM. The CDR3 DNA reads TGTGCCAGCAGTTCCCCTTTCCCGGGACAGGGGAACAATCAGCCCCAGCATTTT. This encodes CASSSPFPGQGNNQPQHF. Supplemented by reference TRBV28 and TRBJ1-5, the full variable domain reads DVKVTQSSRYLVKRTGEKVFLECVQDMDHENMFWYRQDPGLGLRLIYFSYDVKMKEKGDIPEGYSVSREKKERFSLILESASTNQTSMYLCASSSPFPGQGNNQPQHFGDGTRLSIL.

The gene calls are TRBV30 and TRBJ1-5; the D is unclear. The V and J ends lost 2 bases and 0 bases respectively, with 8 bases between them. The CDR3 is 14 residues long. Germline assignment: CDR1 GTSNPN and CDR2 SVGIG (reference sequence). CDR3 in amino acids: CAWSLGNSNQPQHF. CDR3 sequence (DNA): TGTGCCTGGAGTTTGGGTAATAGCAATCAGCCCCAGCATTTT.

This chain connects TRBV29-1 to TRBJ2-1, with 9 bases fitting TRBD2. The CDR3 is 14 residues long. The junction had 4 bases not matched to a gene; V was cut back by 6 bases and J by 1 base. The germline CDR1 and CDR2 sequences are SQVTM and ANQGSEA. CDR3 DNA: TGCAGCGTAGCGGGAGGAAGGTCCTACAATGAGCAGTTCTTC. Translated: CSVAGGRSYNEQFF.

This chain links TRBV2 with TRBJ2-2, with a tentative D call TRBD2 (6 bases). The CDR3 runs to 15 residues. Trimming pared 6 bases from V and 5 bases from J, leaving 16 bases between. Germline V gene sequence: CDR1 SNHLY, CDR2 FYNNEI. CDR3 protein: CASRTGVEGTGELFF. The CDR3 DNA sequence: TGTGCCAGCAGAACGGGAGTGGAGGGGACCGGGGAGCTGTTTTTT.

Here the CDR3 DNA reads TGTGTCGTCCAGGGACAATATAATTCACCCCTCCACTTT. This codes for CVVQGQYNSPLHF. This sequence joins TRBV30 and TRBJ1-6, with D possibly TRBD1 on 6 matching bases. The germline V gene has CDR1 GTSNPN and CDR2 SVGIG (reference sequence). This CDR3 contains 13 residues.

The chain uses TRBV20-1 and TRBJ2-5; D unresolved. Germline CDR1 is DFQATT and CDR2 is SNEGSKA (reference sequence). The V and J ends lost 5 bases and 0 bases respectively, with 4 bases between them. The CDR3 totals 11 residues. CDR3 amino acids: CSAGHQETQYF. The CDR3 coding sequence is TGCAGTGCTGGACACCAAGAGACCCAGTACTTC.

This chain links TRBV5-6 with TRBJ2-7; 7 positions agree with TRBD2. The CDR3 contains 14 residues. From germline, CDR1 is SGHDT and CDR2 YYEEEE. V lost 3 bases and J lost 3; bases outside the gene matches: 6. CDR3 sequence: CASSSAGRGYEQYF. The CDR3 nucleotides are TGTGCCAGCAGCTCAGCGGGAAGGGGCTACGAGCAGTACTTC.

The J gene is TRBJ2-7, the V gene TRBV6-1, with a possible D match to TRBD2 (6 bases). Germline loops: CDR1 MNHNS, CDR2 SASEGT. The CDR3 extends over 15 amino acids. Trimming removed 4 bases from V and 1 base from J, with 14 bases in between. The CDR3: CASSAPGLSSYEQYF. The CDR3 DNA reads as TGTGCCAGCAGTGCCCCGGGACTGAGTTCCTACGAGCAGTACTTC.

CDR3 protein: CASSSDRGIHNEQFF. For the CDR3, the DNA is TGTGCCAGCAGCTCGGACAGGGGAATTCACAATGAGCAGTTCTTC. The chain carries TRBV7-2 and TRBJ2-1; 9 bases align to TRBD1. This CDR3 spans 15 amino acids. V was pared by 4 bases and J by 5 bases, with 6 bases of the junction left unmatched. Germline V lookup: CDR1 SGHTA, CDR2 FQGNSA.

The rearrangement joins TRBV19 to TRBJ1-1; unclear D gene. Trimming removed 6 bases from V and 6 bases from J, with 17 bases in between. The germline gives CDR1 LNHDA, CDR2 SQIVND (reference sequence). CDR3 length equals 14 residues. The CDR3 here is CASSTGRLGSEAFF. DNA for the CDR3: TGTGCCAGTAGCACGGGGAGGCTGGGCTCTGAAGCTTTCTTT. The entire variable domain, with the rest obtained from reference TRBV19 and TRBJ1-1, is as follows: DGGITQSPKYLFRKEGQNVTLSCEQNLNHDAMYWYRQDPGQGLRLIYYSQIVNDFQKGDIAEGYSVSREKKESFPLTVTSAQKNPTAFYLCASSTGRLGSEAFFGQGTRLTVV.

This chain links TRBV5-1 with TRBJ2-7; perhaps TRBD1 as D (6 bases). This CDR3 spans 14 amino acids. Germline V gene sequence: CDR1 SGHRS, CDR2 YFSETQ. V lost 4 bases, J lost 2 bases, and 13 bases lay in between. CDR3 bases: TGCGCCAGCAGCCCCCGGCCAGGGGCCTACGAGCAGTACTTC. It is translated as CASSPRPGAYEQYF. The full variable domain, with the rest looked up from reference TRBV5-1 and TRBJ2-7, is KAGVTQTPRYLIKTRGQQVTLSCSPISGHRSVSWYQQTPGQGLQFLFEYFSETQRNKGNFPGRFSGRQFSNSRSEMNVSTLELGDSALYLCASSPRPGAYEQYFGPGTRLTVT.

J is TRBJ2-5 and V is TRBV9; D is perhaps TRBD2 (6 bases). Trimming stripped 5 bases from V and 0 bases from J, with 8 bases between. The germline V gene encodes CDR1 SGDLS and CDR2 YYNGEE. The CDR3 is 13 amino acids. This CDR3 is CASSGGYQETQYF. The CDR3 DNA reads as TGTGCCAGCAGTGGGGGGTACCAAGAGACCCAGTACTTC.

The rearrangement links TRBV2 to TRBJ2-3, with 7 bases that match TRBD1. The junction had 3 bases not matched to a gene; V was cut back by 1 base and J by 2 bases. The CDR3 covers 15 residues. Germline assignment: CDR1 SNHLY and CDR2 FYNNEI. The CDR3 reads CASSEGDRHTDTQYF. CDR3 nucleotides: TGTGCCAGCAGTGAAGGGGACAGACACACAGATACGCAGTATTTT.

The chain recombines TRBV9 with TRBJ2-1; 12 bases map to TRBD2. V lost 4 bases, J lost 9 bases, and 8 bases stayed unmatched. Looked up from germline, CDR1 is SGDLS and CDR2 is YYNGEE. CDR3 size: 15 residues. The CDR3 nucleotides are TGTGCCAGCAGCTCCCGACTAGCGGGAGTTGGTGAGCAGTTCTTC. Translated, it gives CASSSRLAGVGEQFF.

The chain has TRBV11-2 and TRBJ1-2, with a possible D match to TRBD1 (5 bases). The CDR3 has 15 amino acids. V lost 1 base to trimming and J lost 7 bases, with 16 bases between them. Germline loops: CDR1 SGHAT, CDR2 FQNNGV. The CDR3 sequence is CASSLAGTAPGGYTF. DNA for the CDR3: TGTGCCAGCAGCTTAGCAGGGACCGCCCCCGGTGGCTACACCTTC.

The rearrangement uses TRBV23-1 and TRBJ1-5; a weak D match, TRBD1 (6 bases). TRBV23-1 qualifies as an ORF whose function is uncertain. The CDR3 runs to 17 residues. Trimming removed 6 bases at V and 3 bases at J, with 21 bases between. This CDR3 is CASRPPEKDRNNQPQHF. In nucleotides, the CDR3 is TGCGCCAGCAGGCCACCAGAAAAAGACAGGAACAATCAGCCCCAGCATTTT.

The genes are TRBV18 and TRBJ1-4; no definite D call. The germline CDR1 and CDR2 sequences are KGHSH and LQKENI. V lost 6 bases, J lost 5 bases, and 10 bases lay in between. The CDR3 runs 13 residues. The CDR3 spells CASSGVRNEKLFF. CDR3 DNA: TGTGCCAGCTCTGGGGTACGGAATGAAAAACTGTTTTTT.

The rearrangement links TRBV6-1 to TRBJ2-3, with TRBD1 identical over 10 bases. CDR1 and CDR2 (germline): MNHNS, SASEGT. This CDR3 region has 14 residues. Unmatched junction bases numbered 4, after V lost 4 bases and J lost 6 bases. For the CDR3, the DNA is TGTGCCAGCAGTGGAGGGACAGGGGCGGATACGCAGTATTTT. Translating gives CASSGGTGADTQYF.

This clone occurred a few times. This chain links TRBV2 with TRBJ1-5, with D tentatively TRBD1 (5 bases). In germline, CDR1 is SNHLY, CDR2 FYNNEI. Trimming took off 6 bases at V and 0 bases at J, with 15 bases between the two ends. CDR3 size: 16 residues. The CDR3 region has the DNA TGTGCCAGCAGGAGGGGCAGGGCGAATAGCAATCAGCCCCAGCATTTT. Its translation is CASRRGRANSNQPQHF.

The V call is TRBV27, the J call TRBJ1-1, with TRBD1 matching over 11 bases. With V trimmed by 4 bases and J by 5 bases, 6 bases remained unmatched. CDR1 MNHEY and CDR2 SMNVEV come from the germline V gene (reference sequence). The CDR3 contains 15 residues. The CDR3 loop reads CASSSWTGGTTEAFF. Written as DNA, the CDR3 is TGTGCCAGCAGTTCCTGGACAGGGGGCACGACTGAAGCTTTCTTT.

The chain recombines TRBV29-1 with TRBJ2-2, with 15 bases that match TRBD2. CDR1 is SQVTM, CDR2 ANQGSEA, per germline. The length of the CDR3 is 17 residues. With V trimmed by 4 bases and J by 2 bases, 5 bases remained unmatched. CDR3 nucleotide sequence: TGCAGCGTTGGGACTAGCGGGAGGGCCGCTAACACCGGGGAGCTGTTTTTT. It codes for CSVGTSGRAANTGELFF.